These 3 T cell receptor beta chains were sequenced from one sample in a study of STAT5B mutations in CD4+ large granular lymphocyte leukemia. Using immunoSEQ multiplex PCR, the repertoire was profiled, and TCRdb retains in-frame clones only, with some absent. This table has about 46,000 clones, around 81% appearing once. The material sequenced was CD4+ T cells from blood buffy coats. These receptors all come from a human donor in good health.

This chain connects TRBV5-6 to TRBJ2-1; 9 nucleotides line up with TRBD2. This CDR3 comprises 15 residues. The junction had 5 bases not matched to a gene; V was cut back by 2 bases and J by 5 bases. The germline gives CDR1 SGHDT, CDR2 YYEEEE. DNA for the CDR3: TGTGCCAGCAGCTTCGGGACTAGCACCCACAATGAGCAGTTCTTC. Translated, it gives CASSFGTSTHNEQFF.

This chain links TRBV5-1 with TRBJ2-2; TRBD2 matches 10 bases. The CDR3 sequence is 14 residues long. Trimming at V came to 0 bases and at J to 12 bases, leaving 5 bases not matched to a gene. Germline CDR1 reads SGHRS; CDR2 reads YFSETQ. CDR3 in amino acids: CASSLALAGDKLFF. The DNA of the CDR3 is TGCGCCAGCAGCTTGGCTCTAGCGGGAGATAAGCTGTTTTTT.

The chain links TRBV19 to TRBJ2-3; a weak D match, TRBD2 (5 bases). V was shortened by 5 bases and J by 1 base, with 10 bases between the two germline ends. Germline V gene data show CDR1 as LNHDA and CDR2 as SQIVND (reference sequence). This CDR3 spans 14 amino acids. CDR3 region: CASSREPGTDTQYF. CDR3 coding DNA: TGTGCCAGTAGTCGGGAACCTGGCACAGATACGCAGTATTTT. The full variable domain, completed using reference TRBV19 and TRBJ2-3, is DGGITQSPKYLFRKEGQNVTLSCEQNLNHDAMYWYRQDPGQGLRLIYYSQIVNDFQKGDIAEGYSVSREKKESFPLTVTSAQKNPTAFYLCASSREPGTDTQYFGPGTRLTVL.